These T cell receptor beta chains were read from a single sample in a study of read filtering for tumor transcriptome and immune sequencing. MiXCR was run by TCRdb on the reads, yielding one entry per CDR3 protein. The sample holds 30,000 to 40,000 distinct CDR3 sequences, 14% seen once. The sequenced sample was a population of CD138-negative cells sorted from bone marrow. All receptors derive from a donor at least 40 years old with multiple myeloma. CDR3s include the opening cysteine and the closing phenylalanine or tryptophan. Each record gives: clone size, V gene, D gene, J gene, CDR3 protein, CDR3 DNA. A D gene is named only where the DNA matches it firmly. A row's size may be missing; if present it is once, few, many or a size class.

clone size: .; V gene: TRBV5-1; D gene: TRBD2; J gene: TRBJ2-1; CDR3 protein: CASSPRTSGAGNGQFF; CDR3 DNA: TGCGCCAGCAGCCCCCGGACTAGCGGGGCAGGCAATGGGCAGTTCTTC
clone size: many; V gene: TRBV3-1; D gene: .; J gene: TRBJ2-5; CDR3 protein: CASSQVGYRKETQYF; CDR3 DNA: TGTGCCAGCAGCCAAGTAGGTTACAGGAAGGAGACCCAGTACTTC
clone size: once; V gene: TRBV6-1; D gene: .; J gene: TRBJ1-2; CDR3 protein: CASSLRGDSGYTF; CDR3 DNA: TGTGCCAGCAGTCTGAGGGGGGATTCTGGCTACACCTTC
clone size: many; V gene: TRBV3-1; D gene: .; J gene: TRBJ2-1; CDR3 protein: CASSPSEGEQFF; CDR3 DNA: TGTGCCAGCAGCCCATCGGAGGGTGAGCAGTTCTTC
clone size: many; V gene: TRBV20-1; D gene: .; J gene: TRBJ1-1; CDR3 protein: CSEGRGNTEAFF; CDR3 DNA: TGCAGTGAAGGCAGGGGGAACACTGAAGCTTTCTTT
clone size: medium-sized; V gene: TRBV10-3; D gene: TRBD2; J gene: TRBJ2-1; CDR3 protein: CAIRPSERGGRGEQFF; CDR3 DNA: TGTGCCATCAGGCCCTCGGAGCGGGGGGGCCGAGGTGAGCAGTTCTTC
clone size: many; V gene: TRBV19; D gene: TRBD1; J gene: TRBJ2-1; CDR3 protein: CASRQRQGINNEQFF; CDR3 DNA: TGTGCCAGTAGGCAAAGACAGGGGATTAACAATGAGCAGTTCTTC
clone size: many; V gene: TRBV11-2; D gene: TRBD1; J gene: TRBJ2-7; CDR3 protein: CASSATGSFYEQYF; CDR3 DNA: TGTGCCAGCAGTGCGACAGGGTCTTTCTACGAGCAGTACTTC
clone size: many; V gene: TRBV6-2/TRBV6-3; D gene: .; J gene: TRBJ2-6; CDR3 protein: CASSYGQLSGANVLTF; CDR3 DNA: TGTGCCAGCAGTTACGGACAGCTCTCTGGGGCCAACGTCCTGACTTTC
clone size: many; V gene: TRBV7-9; D gene: .; J gene: TRBJ2-3; CDR3 protein: CASSSHLLGSTLSTDTQYF; CDR3 DNA: TGTGCCAGCAGCTCCCACCTATTGGGAAGTACCCTAAGCACAGATACGCAGTATTTT
clone size: .; V gene: TRBV5-1; D gene: TRBD1; J gene: TRBJ1-2; CDR3 protein: CASSSGTGGNGYTF; CDR3 DNA: TGCGCCAGCAGCTCTGGGACAGGGGGTAATGGCTACACCTTC
clone size: .; V gene: TRBV6-5; D gene: .; J gene: TRBJ2-7; CDR3 protein: CASSSSVSPSYEQYF; CDR3 DNA: TGTGCCAGCAGTTCATCAGTCTCCCCCAGCTACGAGCAGTACTTC
clone size: .; V gene: TRBV2; D gene: .; J gene: TRBJ1-2; CDR3 protein: CASSLDASNYGYTF; CDR3 DNA: TGTGCCAGCAGTTTGGACGCTTCTAACTATGGCTACACCTTC
clone size: many; V gene: TRBV7-9; D gene: .; J gene: TRBJ1-1; CDR3 protein: CASRPAGGDTEAFF; CDR3 DNA: TGTGCCAGCAGACCGGCCGGGGGGGATACTGAAGCTTTCTTT
clone size: many; V gene: TRBV27; D gene: TRBD1; J gene: TRBJ2-2; CDR3 protein: CASRAGQGTGELFF; CDR3 DNA: TGTGCCAGCAGGGCGGGACAGGGGACCGGGGAGCTGTTTTTT
clone size: many; V gene: TRBV6-1; D gene: .; J gene: TRBJ2-3; CDR3 protein: CASSDTRYLPTDTQYF; CDR3 DNA: TGTGCCAGCAGTGATACCAGATACCTTCCCACAGATACGCAGTATTTT
clone size: many; V gene: TRBV7-8; D gene: .; J gene: TRBJ2-1; CDR3 protein: CASSWSIDEQFF; CDR3 DNA: TGTGCCAGCAGCTGGAGTATTGATGAGCAGTTCTTC
clone size: many; V gene: TRBV19; D gene: .; J gene: TRBJ2-1; CDR3 protein: CASSAGVSVYNEQFF; CDR3 DNA: TGTGCCAGTAGTGCCGGGGTTAGTGTGTACAATGAGCAGTTCTTC
clone size: many; V gene: TRBV20-1; D gene: TRBD1; J gene: TRBJ1-1; CDR3 protein: CSARLTTGRAEAFF; CDR3 DNA: TGCAGTGCGAGACTGACGACAGGGCGGGCTGAAGCTTTCTTT
clone size: many; V gene: TRBV3-1; D gene: .; J gene: TRBJ2-7; CDR3 protein: CASSQGGRAYEQYF; CDR3 DNA: TGTGCCAGCAGCCAAGGGGGCAGAGCCTACGAGCAGTACTTC
clone size: many; V gene: TRBV7-3; D gene: .; J gene: TRBJ2-1; CDR3 protein: CASSSRRLTDNEQFF; CDR3 DNA: TGTGCCAGCAGCTCGCGACGTCTGACCGACAATGAGCAGTTCTTC
clone size: medium-sized; V gene: TRBV6-6; D gene: TRBD2; J gene: TRBJ2-1; CDR3 protein: CASRPGLAGGNEQFF; CDR3 DNA: TGTGCCAGCAGACCAGGACTAGCGGGGGGAAATGAGCAGTTCTTC
clone size: many; V gene: TRBV30; D gene: .; J gene: TRBJ1-4; CDR3 protein: CAWSRLHVTNEKLFF; CDR3 DNA: TGTGCCTGGAGTCGGCTGCATGTCACTAATGAAAAACTGTTTTTT
clone size: many; V gene: TRBV5-1; D gene: .; J gene: TRBJ2-5; CDR3 protein: CASSSHELETQYF; CDR3 DNA: TGCGCCAGCAGCTCACACGAGTTGGAGACCCAGTACTTC
clone size: many; V gene: TRBV7-9; D gene: .; J gene: TRBJ1-5; CDR3 protein: CASSLKGDQPQHF; CDR3 DNA: TGTGCCAGCAGCTTAAAGGGGGATCAGCCCCAGCATTTT
clone size: .; V gene: TRBV29-1; D gene: TRBD2; J gene: TRBJ2-1; CDR3 protein: CSVEVAAGGGEQFF; CDR3 DNA: TGCAGCGTTGAGGTGGCGGCGGGGGGGGGTGAGCAGTTCTTC
clone size: many; V gene: TRBV29-1; D gene: .; J gene: TRBJ1-1; CDR3 protein: CSVVSDRGAFF; CDR3 DNA: TGCAGCGTTGTCTCTGACAGAGGGGCTTTCTTT
clone size: many; V gene: TRBV2; D gene: TRBD1; J gene: TRBJ2-3; CDR3 protein: CASRQGASGTQYF; CDR3 DNA: TGTGCCAGTCGACAGGGGGCAAGTGGCACGCAGTATTTT
clone size: many; V gene: TRBV5-1; D gene: .; J gene: TRBJ1-6; CDR3 protein: CASSSGYNSPLHF; CDR3 DNA: TGCGCCAGCAGCTCCGGATATAATTCACCCCTCCACTTT
clone size: many; V gene: TRBV12-3/TRBV12-4; D gene: .; J gene: TRBJ1-5; CDR3 protein: CASRGENQPQHF; CDR3 DNA: TGTGCCAGCAGAGGGGAGAATCAGCCCCAGCATTTT
clone size: many; V gene: TRBV5-1; D gene: TRBD1; J gene: TRBJ2-1; CDR3 protein: CASSLDVGTGAHNEQFF; CDR3 DNA: TGCGCCAGCAGCTTGGATGTAGGGACAGGGGCCCACAATGAGCAGTTCTTC
clone size: many; V gene: TRBV29-1; D gene: .; J gene: TRBJ2-2; CDR3 protein: CSVWTVEGNTGELFF; CDR3 DNA: TGCAGCGTTTGGACGGTGGAGGGAAACACCGGGGAGCTGTTTTTT
clone size: many; V gene: TRBV5-1; D gene: TRBD1; J gene: TRBJ2-4; CDR3 protein: CASSDRGQNIQYF; CDR3 DNA: TGCGCCAGCAGTGACAGGGGGCAAAACATTCAGTACTTC
clone size: many; V gene: TRBV2; D gene: .; J gene: TRBJ2-7; CDR3 protein: CASSAYTKGEQYF; CDR3 DNA: TGTGCCAGCAGCGCCTATACAAAGGGCGAGCAGTACTTC
clone size: .; V gene: TRBV15; D gene: .; J gene: TRBJ1-1; CDR3 protein: CATSRGATEAFF; CDR3 DNA: TGTGCCACCAGCAGAGGGGCCACTGAAGCTTTCTTT
clone size: many; V gene: TRBV7-9; D gene: .; J gene: TRBJ1-2; CDR3 protein: CASRDSNYGYTF; CDR3 DNA: TGTGCCAGCAGAGACAGTAACTATGGCTACACCTTC
clone size: many; V gene: TRBV16; D gene: .; J gene: TRBJ2-1; CDR3 protein: CASTPGLGSDEQFF; CDR3 DNA: TGTGCCAGCACCCCGGGACTGGGGAGTGATGAGCAGTTCTTC